Detailed here is one TCR beta chain. The data originate from a study of PD-1 blockade in classical Hodgkin lymphoma. Every patient had relapsed following autologous stem cell transplantation, and cohorts differed in brentuximab vedotin exposure. Magnetic negative selection purified CD4+ T cells from thawed PBMCs. Using immunoSEQ multiplex PCR, the repertoire was profiled, and TCRdb retains in-frame clones only, with some absent. The sample lists 30,000 to 40,000 clones, about nine tenths seen once, with around 0.21% in the top ten. The germline gives CDR1 SGHAT, CDR2 FQDESV (reference sequence). V lost 3 bases to trimming and J lost 0 bases; unmatched junction nucleotides: 6. The CDR3 has 16 residues.

The sequence was obtained from a human donor with classical Hodgkin lymphoma. The rearrangement links TRBV11-1 to TRBJ2-7; 9 bases align to TRBD2. The sequencing here drew on CD4+ T cells from blood, taken at baseline. The CDR3 spells CASSFQAGGHSYEQYF. DNA for the CDR3: TGTGCCAGCAGCTTTCAAGCGGGGGGCCACTCCTACGAGCAGTACTTC.